This T cell receptor beta chain was sequenced in a study of identical twins. V was clipped by 3 bases and J by 0 bases, with 9 bases between them. The CDR3 runs to 16 residues. The germline CDR1 and CDR2 sequences are MNHEY and SMNVEV (reference sequence). Concerning this clonotype itself: Its target is not known.

A template switching step contributed a universal primer site, while unique molecular identifiers were present in the cDNA. TCRdb fed the 5' RACE reads into MiXCR, producing one record per CDR3 protein. The sample yields around 340,000 distinct CDR3 sequences, approximately 9.1% seen once. The donor group consisted entirely of healthy Caucasians. Overall study findings and caveats: For cord blood, abundant beta clonotypes had fewer insertions, unlike memory repertoires, which showed none.

This receptor was identified in a woman between 50 and 59 years old in good health. Sequenced material: naive T cells sorted from blood. The rearrangement links TRBV27 to TRBJ2-6; no reliable D call. The DNA for the CDR3 is TGTGCCAGCAGTTTGTTACGGATCTCTGGGGCCAACGTCCTGACTTTC. It translates to CASSLLRISGANVLTF.